This passage covers 13 T cell receptor beta chains from one sample sequenced in a study of tumor-infiltrating lymphocytes in primary liver carcinoma. TCR beta cDNA was reverse-transcribed from around 0.55 ug of total RNA. The reaction used a constant-region primer and ProtoScript II reverse transcriptase. Amplification in three nested multiplex PCR rounds with slightly modified ARM-PCR gave rise to TCR beta libraries. TRBV1-TRBV30 forward primers paired with a C-beta reverse primer drove the first two PCR rounds, about 10 cycles each. TCRdb used MiXCR to reprocess the multiplex PCR reads, holding one entry per CDR3 protein. The sample consists of tens of thousands of distinct CDR3 sequences, around 70% of them appearing once. Unsorted bulk tissue, about 17-34 mg of it, served as the source for co-extraction of RNA and DNA. Sequencing used liver tumor tissue from sampling region 1. Described subset: tumor region T1, superior pole. All receptors derive from a middle-aged man with primary liver carcinoma and hepatitis B virus infection.

V and J are TRBV28 and TRBJ2-7, with 9 bases lining up with TRBD1. The germline gives CDR1 MDHEN, CDR2 SYDVKM. V lost 4 bases to trimming and J lost 2 bases; unmatched junction nucleotides: 9. This CDR3 has 16 residues. Here the CDR3 reads CASSSHGTGHPYEQYF. The CDR3 bases are TGTGCCAGCAGTTCTCACGGGACAGGGCATCCCTACGAGCAGTACTTC.

A note on this clonotype: A clone one base away is much larger, so this may be a read error. The V and J genes are TRBV7-9 and TRBJ2-5; unclear D gene. The germline V gene encodes CDR1 SEHNR and CDR2 FQNEAQ (reference sequence). This CDR3 spans 13 amino acids. Trimming cost V 2 bases and J 5 bases, with 9 bases left between them. The CDR3 DNA is TGTGCCAGCAGCTTAAGTATCGGGGAGACCCAGTACTTC. Its protein product is CASSLSIGETQYF.

In the case of this clonotype: An end of the junction differs from the germline gene, which may be a read error. This chain joins TRBV6-6 and TRBJ1-1; D possibly corresponds to TRBD1 (6 bases). CDR3 length equals 15 residues. Germline V gene sequence: CDR1 MNHNY, CDR2 SVGAGI (reference sequence). For the CDR3, the DNA is TGTGCCAGCTGCCCCCGGACAGTTATGAACACTGAAGTTTTCTTT. It translates to CASCPRTVMNTEVFF.

For this clonotype: Without the conserved terminal phenylalanine or tryptophan, this CDR3 likely stems from a read error. The chain recombines TRBV11-1 with TRBJ2-3; no reliable D call. This CDR3 has 15 amino acids. Germline values: CDR1 SGHAT, CDR2 FQDESV (reference sequence). CDR3 coding DNA: TGTGCCAGCACCTTAACCCAAGGTATCTTAGATACGCAGTATTCT. This sequence encodes CASTLTQGILDTQYS.

V gene TRBV4-1 combines with J gene TRBJ1-2; no clear D gene. The CDR3 covers 16 residues. Germline assignment: CDR1 MGHRA and CDR2 YSYEKL. Between the trimmed V and J ends, which lost 5 bases and 1 base, there was a span of 17 bases. CDR3 amino acids: CASSFERIGSNYGYTF. The CDR3 DNA follows: TGCGCCAGCAGCTTCGAGAGGATAGGGAGTAACTATGGCTACACCTTC.

With respect to this clonotype: A junction end diverges from the germline sequence, so it may reflect a read error. CDR3 coding DNA: TGTGCCGGCAGTCTAGTGGGAGATGTCATCGGGGAGCTGTTTTTT. It is translated as CAGSLVGDVIGELFF. This chain joins TRBV4-1 and TRBJ2-2; D may be TRBD2 (5 bases). Looked up from germline, CDR1 is MGHRA and CDR2 is YSYEKL. CDR3 length: 15 amino acids.

As concerns this clonotype: A single base separates this from a much larger clone, so it may be a read error. The V and J genes are TRBV28 and TRBJ2-5; no definite D call. CDR3 length: 13 residues. From germline, CDR1 is MDHEN and CDR2 SYDVKM. The CDR3 protein is CASRITAREAQYF. CDR3 DNA sequence: TGTGCCAGCAGAATCACCGCCCGAGAGGCCCAGTACTTC.

This clonotype is labeled hyperexpanded (1% or more). The chain uses TRBV11-1 and TRBJ2-1; 14 positions agree with TRBD2. Germline V gene sequence: CDR1 SGHAT, CDR2 FQDESV (reference sequence). J gave up 5 bases and V 5 bases, and 8 bases lay outside the gene matches. The CDR3 is 17 residues long. The CDR3 loop is CASSLGLAGEVDNEQFF. CDR3 nucleotide sequence: TGTGCCAGCAGCCTGGGACTAGCGGGAGAAGTTGACAATGAGCAGTTCTTC. Based on the CDR3 plus reference TRBV11-1 and TRBJ2-1, the full variable domain is EAEVAQSPRYKITEKSQAVAFWCDPISGHATLYWYRQILGQGPELLVQFQDESVVDDSQLPKDRFSAERLKGVDSTLKIQPAELGDSAMYLCASSLGLAGEVDNEQFFGPGTRLTVL.

To note about this clonotype: A read error may produce the germline difference seen at one junction end. The V and J genes are TRBV15 and TRBJ2-5; 8 bases agree with TRBD1. This CDR3 spans 14 amino acids. CDR1 and CDR2 from the germline V gene are LNHNV and YYDKDF (reference sequence). As DNA, the CDR3 is TGTGCCACCAGCAGAGGACAGGGGACGGGGGCCCAGTATTTC. This gives the protein CATSRGQGTGAQYF.

The rearrangement uses TRBV11-2 and TRBJ2-5, with a possible D match to TRBD1 (6 bases). The CDR3 contains 17 residues. Per the germline V gene, CDR1 is SGHAT and CDR2 is FQNNGV. Trimming left V 1 base short and J 1 base short, with 16 bases between. The DNA for the CDR3 is TGTGCCAGCAGCTTAGTCAGTGGGGACAATCGCCAAGAGACCCAGTACTTC. It codes for CASSLVSGDNRQETQYF. Drawing the rest from reference TRBV11-2 and TRBJ2-5, the complete variable domain is EAGVAQSPRYKIIEKRQSVAFWCNPISGHATLYWYQQILGQGPKLLIQFQNNGVVDDSQLPKDRFSAERLKGVDSTLKIQPAKLEDSAVYLCASSLVSGDNRQETQYFGPGTRLLVL.

This clonotype was detected only a few times. J is TRBJ2-5 and V is TRBV7-3; no clear D. CDR3 length: 13 amino acids. Germline V gene data show CDR1 as SGHTA and CDR2 as FQGTGA. V was trimmed by 4 bases and J by 4 bases, leaving 10 bases between them. CDR3 sequence (DNA): TGTGCCAGCAGCTCCATGAGGTCAGAGACCCAGTACTTC. This gives the protein CASSSMRSETQYF.

As regards this clonotype: Germline and junction disagree at one end, which may indicate a read error. CDR3 sequence (DNA): TGTGCCAACGGCTTAAGATCGCCCTACGGGCAGTACTTC. It is translated as CANGLRSPYGQYF. This chain connects TRBV11-1 to TRBJ2-7, with D hard to call. Looked up from germline, CDR1 is SGHAT and CDR2 is FQDESV (reference sequence). CDR3 length equals 13 residues.

To note about this clonotype: At one boundary the junction diverges from the germline segment, which might be a read error. The gene calls are TRBV4-2 and TRBJ2-2; 11 bases match TRBD2. The CDR3 runs 16 residues. Germline values: CDR1 LGHNA, CDR2 YNFKEQ. The CDR3 here is CDSSQVLAGDTGELFF. DNA of the CDR3: TGTGACAGCAGCCAAGTACTAGCGGGGGACACCGGGGAGCTGTTTTTT.